The 4 T cell receptor beta chains below were found in one sample sequenced in a study of tumor-infiltrating lymphocytes in oesophageal squamous cell carcinoma. MiXCR was run by TCRdb on the PCR reads, yielding one entry per CDR3 protein. Here the sample spans approximately 20,000 distinct CDR3 sequences, over 40% being singletons. Sample: normal esophageal tissue next to the tumor. Every receptor here comes from a male donor with esophageal squamous cell carcinoma.

Remarks on this clonotype: This sequence may be a read error, since a much larger clone differs from it by one base. The chain couples TRBV6-1 to TRBJ1-4; tentatively, D is TRBD1 (5 bases). The CDR3 totals 12 residues. Germline CDR1 is MNHNS and CDR2 is SASEGT. This CDR3 reads CASQGSNETLFF. The CDR3, as DNA: TGTGCCAGCCAGGGATCTAATGAAACACTGTTTTTT.

The chain joins TRBV4-1 to TRBJ2-3; 9 bases align to TRBD1. The ends lost 6 bases at V and 7 bases at J; junction bases unmatched: 8. CDR1 and CDR2 (germline): MGHRA, YSYEKL. The CDR3 runs to 14 residues. The CDR3 here is CASRAGQGLYTQYF. DNA for the CDR3: TGCGCCAGCAGGGCCGGACAGGGGTTGTATACGCAGTATTTT.

This chain uses TRBV12-3 or TRBV12-4 with TRBJ2-2, with D maybe TRBD1 (7 bases). With 6 bases removed from V and 7 bases from J, the gap between germline ends came to 21 bases. CDR3 length: 16 residues. The CDR3 nucleotides are TGTGCCAGCAGGAGGGGGGCAGGGGGTAAATTCGGGGAGCTGTTTTTT. Protein product: CASRRGAGGKFGELFF.

V usage is TRBV6-5 and J usage is TRBJ2-2, with D maybe TRBD2 (5 bases). Germline values: CDR1 MNHEY, CDR2 SVGAGI. The CDR3 sequence is 15 residues long. Between the trimmed V and J ends, which lost 5 bases and 1 base, there was a span of 11 bases. CDR3 sequence reads: CASSESAGNTGELFF. CDR3 sequence (DNA): TGTGCCAGCAGTGAGTCGGCGGGGAACACCGGGGAGCTGTTTTTT.